The 21 T cell receptor beta chains given below trace back to one sample, sequenced in a study of graft-versus-host responses after intestinal transplantation (dated by TCRdb to 2020 to 2022). The library was prepared using the immunoSEQ multiplex PCR assay. TCRdb re-hosts the immuneACCESS table, in-frame sequences only. Its copies lack some clones; in the studies checked, an unresolved V gene accounts for under half of them, and the cause for the rest is not known. The sample table shows 150,000 or so clones, and 80% to 95% are seen once. Jointly, the top ten make up roughly 0.19% of the sample. According to the study, the label for this sample's time point signals: cells obtained before transplantation from donor or recipient. These receptors have no known antigen. The starting material was unstimulated CD4+ T cells sorted from spleen or lymph node cells, obtained before intestinal transplant. These receptors were taken from a human donor who received an intestinal transplant.

This clone came up a few times. V gene TRBV19 combines with J gene TRBJ2-1; D call uncertain. Trimming took off 0 bases at V and 15 bases at J, with 12 bases between the two ends. CDR3 length: 12 residues. Germline loops: CDR1 LNHDA, CDR2 SQIVND (reference sequence). This CDR3 is CASSIEWRSLFF. CDR3 sequence (DNA): TGTGCCAGTAGTATAGAATGGCGATCTTTGTTCTTC.

The chain employs TRBV2 and TRBJ1-1, with no clear D. V dropped 8 bases and J dropped 9 bases, with 25 bases sitting between them. Germline V CDR1 and CDR2: SNHLY, FYNNEI. This CDR3 comprises 15 residues. The CDR3 here is CASLQNVAGVSQAFF. CDR3 DNA sequence: TGTGCCAGCCTTCAAAACGTGGCAGGAGTAAGCCAAGCTTTCTTT.

This chain uses TRBV10-1 with TRBJ2-1, with 10 bases matching TRBD2. The V segment lost 6 bases and the J segment 7 bases; nucleotides outside the gene matches: 9. This CDR3 spans 15 amino acids. Germline V gene lookup returns CDR1 WNHNN and CDR2 SYGVQD (reference sequence). The CDR3 region has the DNA TGCGCCAGCAGCCTAGCGGGGGCCCGGGGGAATGAGCAGTTCTTC. It is translated as CASSLAGARGNEQFF.

The J gene is TRBJ2-5, the V gene TRBV7-2; weak D call: TRBD2 (5 bases). There are 11 residues in the CDR3. The germline V gene encodes CDR1 SGHTA and CDR2 FQGNSA. Between the trimmed V and J ends, which lost 5 bases and 5 bases, there was a span of 6 bases. The CDR3 sequence: CASSPGETQYF. The DNA for the CDR3 is TGTGCCAGCAGCCCGGGGGAGACCCAGTACTTC.

The gene calls are TRBV4-2 and TRBJ2-7; 7 bases align to TRBD1. V lost 1 base to trimming and J lost 2 bases; unmatched junction nucleotides: 5. The CDR3 extends over 15 amino acids. Germline CDR1 reads LGHNA; CDR2 reads YNFKEQ. CDR3 coding DNA: TGTGCCAGCAGCCAAGCCCTACAGGGGACCTACGAGCAGTACTTC. Protein product: CASSQALQGTYEQYF.

The chain combines TRBV27 with TRBJ2-1, with D perhaps TRBD1 or TRBD2 (5 bases each). The V and J ends lost 2 bases and 4 bases respectively, with 15 bases between them. The CDR3 has 16 amino acids. Looked up from germline, CDR1 is MNHEY and CDR2 is SMNVEV (reference sequence). As DNA, the CDR3 is TGTGCCAGCAGTTTAAAGCGGACCAGGGTTTACAATGAGCAGTTCTTC. This encodes CASSLKRTRVYNEQFF.

This clone was found once. This chain joins TRBV27 and TRBJ1-4, with D tentatively TRBD1 (5 bases). The CDR3 is 16 residues long. Looked up from germline, CDR1 is MNHEY and CDR2 is SMNVEV (reference sequence). Trimming took off 10 bases at V and 6 bases at J, with 24 bases between the two ends. CDR3 protein: CATAPGRQYRHEKLFF. Here the CDR3 DNA reads TGTGCCACCGCCCCCGGGAGACAGTATCGCCATGAAAAACTGTTTTTT.

CDR3 sequence (DNA): TGCAGCGTTGGAGGGGGCTCTGGAAACACCATATATTTT. This gives the protein CSVGGGSGNTIYF. The gene calls are TRBV29-1 and TRBJ1-3; the D gene is possibly TRBD1 (6 bases). The CDR3 totals 13 residues. Germline V gives CDR1 SQVTM, CDR2 ANQGSEA. Trimming shortened V by 4 bases and J by 0 bases, and 7 bases separated the two germline ends.

CDR3 DNA: TGTGCCGCTGGACGGCCCCGAAGAGGCACTGAAGCTTTCTTT. Translating it yields CAAGRPRRGTEAFF. This chain links TRBV19 with TRBJ1-1; no clear D. The V end lost 11 bases, the J end lost 4 bases, and 20 bases lay between the germline ends. The germline CDR1 and CDR2 sequences are LNHDA and SQIVND (reference sequence). This CDR3 has 14 amino acids.

The chain couples TRBV28 to TRBJ1-3; the D is unclear. Germline V CDR1 and CDR2: MDHEN, SYDVKM. The CDR3 sequence is 13 residues long. The V end was cut by 3 bases, the J end by 2 bases, with 5 bases between. The chain's CDR3 is CASSLGAGNTIYF. CDR3 DNA: TGTGCCAGCAGTTTGGGAGCTGGAAACACCATATATTTT.

V usage is TRBV6-1 and J usage is TRBJ2-1; tentative D call: TRBD1 (6 bases). From germline, CDR1 is MNHNS and CDR2 SASEGT. V lost 4 bases to trimming and J lost 9 bases, with 13 bases between them. The CDR3 extends over 13 amino acids. The DNA of the CDR3 is TGTGCCAGCAGTGCTAACAGGGACCGTGAGCAGTTCTTC. It encodes CASSANRDREQFF.

With respect to this clone: The identical CDR3 is also encoded by other nucleotide sequences in the sample. The DNA for the CDR3 is TGCGCCAGCAGCTTGGGAGCTAATACTGAAGCTTTCTTT. Protein: CASSLGANTEAFF. The genes are TRBV5-1 and TRBJ1-1, with unresolved D. The CDR3 contains 13 residues. Trimming took off 0 bases at V and 5 bases at J, with 8 bases between the two ends. Germline V gives CDR1 SGHRS, CDR2 YFSETQ.

The rearrangement uses TRBV5-1 and TRBJ2-3; unclear D gene. Germline V gene lookup returns CDR1 SGHRS and CDR2 YFSETQ. The length of the CDR3 is 18 residues. Trimming pared 0 bases from V and 0 bases from J, leaving 17 bases between. This CDR3 is CASSLALGNGPSTDTQYF. In DNA, the CDR3 is TGCGCCAGCAGCTTGGCCTTAGGCAACGGGCCAAGCACAGATACGCAGTATTTT.

CDR3 sequence: CAISRNEGAKNIQYF. The DNA for the CDR3 is TGTGCCATCAGTAGGAACGAGGGAGCCAAAAACATTCAGTACTTC. This chain links TRBV10-3 with TRBJ2-4, with D tentatively TRBD2 (5 bases). The germline V gene has CDR1 ENHRY and CDR2 SYGVKD. CDR3 length: 15 amino acids. Trimming left V 5 bases short and J 0 bases short, with 11 bases between.

The chain employs TRBV6-1 and TRBJ1-5; 7 bases fit TRBD1. V lost 4 bases and J lost 2; bases outside the gene matches: 5. Looked up from germline, CDR1 is MNHNS and CDR2 is SASEGT. CDR3 size: 15 residues. In DNA, the CDR3 is TGTGCCAGCAGTGGGACAGGTGGAGGCAATCAGCCCCAGCATTTT. Translation gives CASSGTGGGNQPQHF.

As for this clone: Germline is not matched at one junction end, which may reflect a read error. V and J are TRBV5-4 and TRBJ1-4, with 10 nucleotides matching TRBD1. Germline V gives CDR1 SGHNT, CDR2 YYREEE (reference sequence). The CDR3 extends over 14 amino acids. This CDR3 is CASSKGQGIEKLLF. In DNA, the CDR3 is TGTGCCAGCAGCAAGGGACAGGGGATAGAAAAACTGCTTTTT.

The V gene is TRBV6-5, the J gene TRBJ2-4; D gene ambiguous. Trimming took off 0 bases at V and 2 bases at J, with 8 bases between the two ends. There are 15 residues in the CDR3. CDR1 is MNHEY, CDR2 SVGAGI, per germline. The CDR3, as DNA: TGTGCCAGCAGTTACTCAATCAGCTCCAAAAACATTCAGTACTTC. Translation: CASSYSISSKNIQYF.

V is TRBV6-1 and J is TRBJ1-5; the D gene is possibly TRBD1 (5 bases). Germline CDR1 is MNHNS and CDR2 is SASEGT. Between the trimmed V and J ends, which lost 7 bases and 7 bases, there was a span of 17 bases. The CDR3 runs 14 residues. CDR3 sequence: CASNRGGVIQPQHF. The CDR3 DNA reads as TGTGCCAGCAACCGTGGGGGTGTGATCCAGCCCCAGCATTTT.

V and J are TRBV14 and TRBJ2-1; TRBD2 agrees at 11 bases. This CDR3 contains 17 residues. V lost 3 bases and J lost 5; bases outside the gene matches: 9. CDR1 SGHDN and CDR2 FVKESK come from the germline V gene. This CDR3 is CASSHPSGRPGDNEQFF. The CDR3 coding sequence is TGTGCCAGCAGCCACCCTAGCGGGAGGCCCGGGGACAATGAGCAGTTCTTC.

Only one count was recorded for this clone. V gene TRBV19 combines with J gene TRBJ1-5; 7 bases line up with TRBD1. The CDR3 runs to 15 residues. V shed 10 bases, J shed 6 bases, and the junction held 15 bases outside the gene matches. Germline values: CDR1 LNHDA, CDR2 SQIVND (reference sequence). CDR3 amino acids: CATSDDRAKVQPQHF. The CDR3 region has the DNA TGTGCCACCAGTGACGACAGGGCTAAAGTTCAGCCCCAGCATTTT. Looking up the rest from reference TRBV19 and TRBJ1-5 gives the full variable domain: DGGITQSPKYLFRKEGQNVTLSCEQNLNHDAMYWYRQDPGQGLRLIYYSQIVNDFQKGDIAEGYSVSREKKESFPLTVTSAQKNPTAFYLCATSDDRAKVQPQHFGDGTRLSIL.

This clone has a single count. The chain couples TRBV30 to TRBJ1-1, with 12 bases lining up with TRBD1. CDR3 length: 15 residues. The V gene end was trimmed by 0 bases and the J gene end by 4 bases; junction bases not matched to a gene: 3. Germline CDR1 and CDR2: GTSNPN and SVGIG (reference sequence). The CDR3 DNA reads TGTGCCTGGAGTGTAACGGGACAGGGGGCCACTGAAGCTTTCTTT. Protein sequence: CAWSVTGQGATEAFF.